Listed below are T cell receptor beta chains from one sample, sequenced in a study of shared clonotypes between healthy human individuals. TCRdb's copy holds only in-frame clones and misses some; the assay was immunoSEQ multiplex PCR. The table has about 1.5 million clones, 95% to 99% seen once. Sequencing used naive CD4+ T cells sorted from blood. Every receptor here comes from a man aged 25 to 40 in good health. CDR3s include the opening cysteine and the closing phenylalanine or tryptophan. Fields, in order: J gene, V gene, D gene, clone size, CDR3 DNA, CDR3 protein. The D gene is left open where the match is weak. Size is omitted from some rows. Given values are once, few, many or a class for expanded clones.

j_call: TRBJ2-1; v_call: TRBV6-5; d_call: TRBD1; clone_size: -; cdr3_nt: TGTGCCAGCAGTTACTTAGGACAGGGTTCCTACAATGAGCAGTTCTTC; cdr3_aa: CASSYLGQGSYNEQFF
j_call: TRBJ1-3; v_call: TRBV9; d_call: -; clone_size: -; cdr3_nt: TGTGCCAGCAGCGTAATCGGCTCTGGAAACACCATATATTTT; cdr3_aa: CASSVIGSGNTIYF
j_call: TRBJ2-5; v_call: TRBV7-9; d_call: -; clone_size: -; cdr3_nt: TGTGCCAGCAGCTTGCCGGGCCAAGAGACCCAGTACTTC; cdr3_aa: CASSLPGQETQYF
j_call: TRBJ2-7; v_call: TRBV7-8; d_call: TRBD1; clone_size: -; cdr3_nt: TGTGCCAGCAGCTTACTGGTCTTAGGGACAGCGTCCTACGAGCAGTACTTC; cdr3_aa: CASSLLVLGTASYEQYF
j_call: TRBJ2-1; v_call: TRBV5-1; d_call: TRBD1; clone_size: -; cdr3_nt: TGCGCCAGCATGGAGCAGGGGGTTTACAATGAGCAGTTCTTC; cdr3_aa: CASMEQGVYNEQFF
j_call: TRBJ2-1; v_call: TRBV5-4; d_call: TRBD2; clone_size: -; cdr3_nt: TGTGCCAGCAGCTGGGGGTCGGGACTAGCGGGATCTTACAATGAGCAGTTCTTC; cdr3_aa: CASSWGSGLAGSYNEQFF
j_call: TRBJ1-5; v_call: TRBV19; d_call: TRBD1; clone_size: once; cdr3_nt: TGTGCCAGTAGTTCCGGGACAGGATTATGGAATAATCAGCCCCAGCATTTT; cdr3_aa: CASSSGTGLWNNQPQHF
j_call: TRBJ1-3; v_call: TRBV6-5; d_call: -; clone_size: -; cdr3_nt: TGTGCCAGCAGCAAGACTGGAAACACCATATATTTT; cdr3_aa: CASSKTGNTIYF
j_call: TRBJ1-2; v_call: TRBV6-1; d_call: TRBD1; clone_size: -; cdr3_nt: TGTGCCAGCAGTGAAGCGCTGACAGGGGGCTGGAATGGCTACACCTTC; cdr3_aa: CASSEALTGGWNGYTF
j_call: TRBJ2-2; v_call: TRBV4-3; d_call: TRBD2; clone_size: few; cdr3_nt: TGCGCCAGCAGCCAAGTGGCGGGAGGGAGGTCGGGCGGGGAGCTGTTTTTT; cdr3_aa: CASSQVAGGRSGGELFF
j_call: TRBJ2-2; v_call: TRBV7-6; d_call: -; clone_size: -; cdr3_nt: TGTGCCAGCAGCTTAGTTCGAAACACCGGGGAGCTGTTTTTT; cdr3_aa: CASSLVRNTGELFF
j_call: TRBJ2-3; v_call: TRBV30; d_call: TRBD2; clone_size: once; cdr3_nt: TGTGCCTGGGGGTTGACTAGCGGGTTTGCAGATACGCAGTATTTT; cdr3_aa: CAWGLTSGFADTQYF
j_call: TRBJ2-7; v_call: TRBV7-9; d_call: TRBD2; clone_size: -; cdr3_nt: TGTGCCAGCAGCCCTGCGGGGGGCGAGCAGTACTTC; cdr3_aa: CASSPAGGEQYF
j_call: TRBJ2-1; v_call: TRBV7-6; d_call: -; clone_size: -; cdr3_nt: TGTGCCAGCAGCTTTCCACGGGAGACATTCTACAATGAGCAGTTCTTC; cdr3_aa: CASSFPRETFYNEQFF
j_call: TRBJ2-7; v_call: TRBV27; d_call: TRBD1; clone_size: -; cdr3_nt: TGTGCCAGCAGTCCTACGAGCACAGGGGGCCTTAGCTACGAGCAGTACTTC; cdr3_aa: CASSPTSTGGLSYEQYF
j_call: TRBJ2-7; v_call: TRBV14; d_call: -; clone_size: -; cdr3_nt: TGTGCCAGCAGCCCCCGACCCGGGGCAGGCTACGAGCAGTACTTC; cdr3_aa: CASSPRPGAGYEQYF
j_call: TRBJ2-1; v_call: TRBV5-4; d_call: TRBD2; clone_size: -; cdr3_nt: TGTGCCAGCAGCTTTAGTCTAGCGGGAAGGGATGAGCAGTTCTTC; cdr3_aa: CASSFSLAGRDEQFF
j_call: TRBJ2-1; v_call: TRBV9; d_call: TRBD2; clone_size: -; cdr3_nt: TGTGCCAGCAGCGTCGAGGACCCATTCGGGGGGAATGAGCAGTTCTTC; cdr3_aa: CASSVEDPFGGNEQFF
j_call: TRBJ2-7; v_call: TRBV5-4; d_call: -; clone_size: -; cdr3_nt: TGTGCCAGCAGCTTGGACAGACATTCCTACGAGCAGTACTTC; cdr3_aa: CASSLDRHSYEQYF
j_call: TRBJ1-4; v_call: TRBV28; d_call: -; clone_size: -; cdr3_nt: TGTGCCAGCAGTTACTCAGGGTTTGAGGGAAAACTGTTTTTT; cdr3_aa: CASSYSGFEGKLFF
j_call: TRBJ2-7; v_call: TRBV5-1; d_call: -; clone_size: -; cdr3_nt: TGCGCCAGCAGCTTTACACCGAGCTCCTACGAGCAGTACTTC; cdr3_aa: CASSFTPSSYEQYF
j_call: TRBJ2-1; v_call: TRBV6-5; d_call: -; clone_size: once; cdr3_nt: TGTGCCAGCAGTTACCTGGGGGCATCCTACAATGAGCAGTTCTTC; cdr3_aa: CASSYLGASYNEQFF
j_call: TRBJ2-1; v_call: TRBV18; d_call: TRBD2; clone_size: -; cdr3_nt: TGTGCCAGCTCACTAGATCGAACGGGAGGGTACCAGCAGTTCTTC; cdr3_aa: CASSLDRTGGYQQFF
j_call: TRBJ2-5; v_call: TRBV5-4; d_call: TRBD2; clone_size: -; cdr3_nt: TGTGCCAGCAGCCTTCGACTAGCGGGAGGGCAAGAGACCCAGTACTTC; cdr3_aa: CASSLRLAGGQETQYF
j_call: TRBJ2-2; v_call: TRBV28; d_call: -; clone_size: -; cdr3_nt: TGTGCCAGCCGAGGAGCAGGGAGGTCGGACACCGGGGAGCTGTTTTTT; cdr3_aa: CASRGAGRSDTGELFF
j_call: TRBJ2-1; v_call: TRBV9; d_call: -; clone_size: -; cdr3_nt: TGTGCCAGCAGTGTTGGCGACTCCTACAATGAGCAGTTCTTC; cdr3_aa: CASSVGDSYNEQFF
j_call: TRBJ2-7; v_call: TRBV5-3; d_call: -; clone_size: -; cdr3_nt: TGTGCCAGGAGGCTAGGAAGTCCCGAGCAGTACTTC; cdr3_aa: CARRLGSPEQYF